These 13 T cell receptor beta chains were all obtained from the same sample, sequenced in a study of radiation and T cells in renal cell carcinoma. Here immunoSEQ multiplex PCR was the method, and the copy in TCRdb shows in-frame clones only, minus some. Of tens of thousands of clones listed, approximately 84% were seen once; the top ten hold approximately 7%. Time point: baseline pretreatment blood. The sample's treatment: 15 Gy SBRT to primary tumor, nephrectomy 4 weeks later. Material: blood, obtained from a patient whose treatment included radiotherapy and nephrectomy. These receptors originate from a man aged 55-75 years with renal cell carcinoma.

V and J are TRBV6-5 and TRBJ1-2; D possibly corresponds to TRBD1 (6 bases). The germline V and J ends were trimmed by 6 bases and 6 bases, with 20 bases remaining between them. The CDR3 is made up of 15 amino acids. Germline values: CDR1 MNHEY, CDR2 SVGAGI. CDR3 in DNA: TGTGCCAGCAGCCTATTTTCTCAGGGGATACATGGCTACACCTTC. Translating gives CASSLFSQGIHGYTF.

This clone was counted between two and nine times. This chain connects TRBV19 to TRBJ1-1, with TRBD1 matching over 9 bases. The CDR3 consists of 13 residues. Germline-derived CDR1 and CDR2 are LNHDA and SQIVND (reference sequence). V lost 6 bases to trimming and J lost 1 base; unmatched junction nucleotides: 0. The CDR3 protein is CASRQGANTEAFF. The CDR3, as DNA: TGTGCCAGTAGACAGGGGGCGAACACTGAAGCTTTCTTT. The full variable domain, with the rest looked up from reference TRBV19 and TRBJ1-1, is DGGITQSPKYLFRKEGQNVTLSCEQNLNHDAMYWYRQDPGQGLRLIYYSQIVNDFQKGDIAEGYSVSREKKESFPLTVTSAQKNPTAFYLCASRQGANTEAFFGQGTRLTVV.

The chain joins TRBV6-1 to TRBJ1-3; D call uncertain. V was cut by 1 base and J by 3 bases, with 7 bases left in between. Germline values: CDR1 MNHNS, CDR2 SASEGT. CDR3 length: 14 residues. DNA of the CDR3: TGTGCCAGCAGTGAAGGGTGGGGTGGAAACACCATATATTTT. This translates into CASSEGWGGNTIYF.

With regard to this clone: This specimen includes other DNA sequences encoding the same CDR3. The V call is TRBV4-3, the J call TRBJ1-2, with TRBD1 identical over 8 bases. CDR3 size: 16 residues. CDR1 and CDR2 from the germline V gene are LGHNA and YSLEER. V dropped 3 bases and J dropped 4; count of bases not matched to a gene: 10. DNA for the CDR3: TGCGCCAGCAGCCAGCTGGACGCCGGGACAGGCTATGGCTACACCTTC. Translated: CASSQLDAGTGYGYTF.

J is TRBJ1-1 and V is TRBV10-1; no firm D call. The CDR3 covers 13 residues. Germline CDR1 WNHNN, CDR2 SYGVQD (reference sequence). Deletions cut 0 bases from V and 4 bases from J, with 6 bases between. CDR3 DNA sequence: TGCGCCAGCAGTGAGTCACGTATCACTGAAGCTTTCTTT. Amino acid sequence: CASSESRITEAFF.

The V and J genes are TRBV11-2 and TRBJ2-7; 7 bases align to TRBD2. The CDR3 is made up of 18 amino acids. V lost 1 base, J lost 5 bases, and 17 bases stayed unmatched. The germline V gene encodes CDR1 SGHAT and CDR2 FQNNGV. The chain's CDR3 is CASSLGGRRVWKTNEQYF. The CDR3 DNA reads as TGTGCCAGCAGCTTAGGCGGGAGAAGGGTATGGAAGACTAACGAGCAGTACTTC.

This chain uses TRBV19 with TRBJ1-2; D is unresolved. Germline V gene data show CDR1 as LNHDA and CDR2 as SQIVND (reference sequence). Trimming stripped 3 bases from V and 8 bases from J, with 19 bases between. This CDR3 is 15 amino acids long. DNA of the CDR3: TGTGCCAGTAGTATCGCCAGTCCCGAATCGGGCGGCTACACCTTC. Translating gives CASSIASPESGGYTF.

This chain uses TRBV10-2 with TRBJ2-1; the D is unclear. The CDR3 extends over 18 amino acids. The germline V gene has CDR1 WSHSY and CDR2 SAAADI. Trimming left V 5 bases short and J 5 bases short, with 25 bases between. Here the CDR3 reads CASSSPTGWDIRDNEQFF. CDR3 nucleotide sequence: TGCGCCAGCAGTTCCCCGACTGGGTGGGATATTCGGGACAATGAGCAGTTCTTC.

The chain combines TRBV11-3 with TRBJ2-1, with a tentative D call TRBD2 (6 bases). This CDR3 has 15 amino acids. Germline V CDR1 and CDR2: SGHNT, YENEEA. Deletions cut 1 base from V and 7 bases from J, with 14 bases between. CDR3 sequence: CASSLVSGTLNEQFF. The CDR3 DNA reads as TGTGCCAGCAGCTTAGTCTCCGGGACTCTGAATGAGCAGTTCTTC.

CDR3 sequence: CASSLGSEDTEAFF. CDR3 in DNA: TGTGCCAGCTCCCTAGGGAGTGAGGACACTGAAGCTTTCTTT. The J gene is TRBJ1-1, the V gene TRBV18; D is ambiguous. Germline V CDR1 and CDR2: KGHSH, LQKENI. V lost 6 bases to trimming and J lost 3 bases, with 14 bases between them. This CDR3 contains 14 residues.

This rearrangement joins TRBV7-2 to TRBJ1-1; D uncertain. The CDR3 contains 12 residues. Deletions cut 5 bases from V and 7 bases from J, with 11 bases between. CDR1 is SGHTA, CDR2 FQGNSA, per germline. CDR3 protein: CASSLFNDEAFF. In DNA, the CDR3 is TGTGCCAGCAGCCTTTTCAATGATGAAGCTTTCTTT.

The rearrangement uses TRBV5-1 and TRBJ1-1; no firm D call. This CDR3 comprises 15 residues. CDR1 and CDR2 from the germline V gene are SGHRS and YFSETQ. Trimming left V 0 bases short and J 11 bases short, with 20 bases between. The CDR3 spells CASSLAPGSLREAFF. The CDR3 DNA reads as TGCGCCAGCAGCTTGGCGCCGGGTAGTCTCAGAGAGGCTTTCTTT.

The chain has TRBV4-3 and TRBJ2-1, with D unclear. The length of the CDR3 is 15 residues. Deletions cut 0 bases from V and 3 bases from J, with 9 bases between. Per germline, CDR1 LGHNA and CDR2 YSLEER. The CDR3 nucleotides are TGCGCCAGCAGCCAAGACCGCACAGACTACAATGAGCAGTTCTTC. It translates to CASSQDRTDYNEQFF.